Listed here are 24 T cell receptor beta chains from one sample, sequenced in a study of blood T cell repertoires in COVID-19. The table came from immunoSEQ multiplex PCR; TCRdb's copy has only in-frame clones and leaves some out. The table records about 200,000 clones, around 80% of them present only once. The specimen was peripheral blood. The receptors shown here come from a human donor with acute or convalescent COVID-19. The donor label of this sample is uncertain.

In this sample, this clone turned up a few times. J is TRBJ1-1 and V is TRBV5-1; 10 positions agree with TRBD1. V trimming: 2 bases; J trimming: 8 bases; junction bases outside the gene matches: 3. The germline CDR1 and CDR2 sequences are SGHRS and YFSETQ. The CDR3 is 13 residues long. The CDR3, as DNA: TGCGCCAGCAGCTTCGACAGGGGGCTCGAAGCTTTCTTT. Protein sequence: CASSFDRGLEAFF.

This clone turned up a few times. The chain joins TRBV7-2 to TRBJ1-1; the match to TRBD1 covers 9 bases. The junction had 5 bases not matched to a gene; V was cut back by 3 bases and J by 0 bases. CDR1 is SGHTA and CDR2 is FQGNSA in the germline V gene. The CDR3 is 16 amino acids. In DNA form, the CDR3 reads TGTGCCAGCAGCTTTACAGGGGGCCCCTTGAACACTGAAGCTTTCTTT. This translates into CASSFTGGPLNTEAFF.

The CDR3 nucleotides read TGTGCCAGCAGCAAACAGGGCAACACCGGGGAGCTGTTTTTT. Protein sequence: CASSKQGNTGELFF. The chain is built from TRBV5-5 and TRBJ2-2; a weak D match, TRBD1 (6 bases). Trimming removed 4 bases at V and 2 bases at J, with 9 bases between. Germline lookup yields CDR1 SGHKS and CDR2 YYEKEE (reference sequence). CDR3 length: 14 amino acids.

The V and J genes are TRBV30 and TRBJ1-1; D is possibly TRBD1 (5 bases). Germline V gene data show CDR1 as GTSNPN and CDR2 as SVGIG (reference sequence). The V end lost 4 bases, the J end lost 7 bases, and 13 bases lay between the germline ends. This CDR3 has 12 amino acids. As DNA, the CDR3 is TGTGCCTGGAACGTGGGGCCGGTTGAAGCTTTCTTT. Residues: CAWNVGPVEAFF.

To note about this clone: The junction departs from germline at one end; a sequencing error may be responsible. The chain links TRBV3-1 (or the pseudogene TRBV3-2) to TRBJ2-1, with 13 positions matching TRBD2. The CDR3 length is 17 residues. Germline values: CDR1 LGHDT, CDR2 YNNKEL (reference sequence). The CDR3: CASSQVRTSGSTPGLVF. In DNA form, the CDR3 reads TGTGCCAGCAGCCAAGTGAGGACTAGCGGGAGCACTCCCGGCCTTGTCTTC.

The chain carries TRBV19 and TRBJ2-7; tentative D call: TRBD1 (6 bases). CDR1 LNHDA and CDR2 SQIVND come from the germline V gene (reference sequence). The CDR3 is 16 residues long. V lost 4 bases, J lost 6 bases, and 22 bases lay in between. For the CDR3, the DNA is TGTGCCAGTAGTAGAACCACAGGGTACGCTAGTGGCGAGCAGTACTTC. This gives the protein CASSRTTGYASGEQYF.

The V gene is TRBV18, the J gene TRBJ1-5, with D possibly matching TRBD1 (5 bases). Trimming pared 6 bases from V and 4 bases from J, leaving 13 bases between. This CDR3 contains 14 residues. The germline V gene has CDR1 KGHSH and CDR2 LQKENI. The CDR3 sequence is CASSRGEYNQPQHF. For the CDR3, the DNA is TGTGCCAGCTCCCGGGGGGAGTATAATCAGCCCCAGCATTTT. The full variable domain, with the rest looked up from reference TRBV18 and TRBJ1-5, is NAGVMQNPRHLVRRRGQEARLRCSPMKGHSHVYWYRQLPEEGLKFMVYLQKENIIDESGMPKERFSAEFPKEGPSILRIQQVVRGDSAAYFCASSRGEYNQPQHFGDGTRLSIL.

This clone was seen a single time. The CDR3 spells CASSLGQAGANVLTF. The DNA for the CDR3 is TGTGCCAGCAGCTTAGGGCAGGCGGGGGCCAACGTCCTGACTTTC. The J gene is TRBJ2-6, the V gene TRBV11-1; no clear D gene. The V gene's germline CDR1 is SGHAT and CDR2 FQDESV (reference sequence). Trimming cost V 1 base and J 4 bases, with 8 bases left between them. This CDR3 contains 15 residues.

The gene calls are TRBV7-6 and TRBJ2-5; 7 bases fit TRBD1. This CDR3 is 16 amino acids long. V shed 1 base, J shed 5 bases, and the junction held 10 bases outside the gene matches. From germline, CDR1 is SGHVS and CDR2 FNYEAQ. In nucleotides, the CDR3 is TGTGCCAGCAGCTTAGGAAGCCAGGGGGAGTGGGAGACCCAGTACTTC. Translating it yields CASSLGSQGEWETQYF.

In this sample, this clone turned up once. This chain joins TRBV2 and TRBJ2-5; D may be TRBD1 (7 bases). CDR1 and CDR2 (germline): SNHLY, FYNNEI. The CDR3 totals 14 residues. The V end was cut by 4 bases, the J end by 5 bases, with 14 bases between. The CDR3 DNA reads as TGTGCCAGCAGTGTAAAGGAGGGGGCGGAGACCCAGTACTTC. It is translated as CASSVKEGAETQYF.

The chain employs TRBV5-1 and TRBJ2-7, with a possible D match to TRBD1 (5 bases). The CDR3 runs to 13 residues. Germline V lookup: CDR1 SGHRS, CDR2 YFSETQ. V shed 3 bases and J shed 2 bases, with 9 bases lying between them. The CDR3 DNA follows: TGCGCCAGCAGCTACCAGGGCACCTACGAGCAGTACTTC. Its translation is CASSYQGTYEQYF.

The rearrangement joins TRBV3-1 (or the pseudogene TRBV3-2) to TRBJ2-3, with 9 bases that match TRBD2. Germline V lookup: CDR1 LGHDT, CDR2 YNNKEL (reference sequence). The J segment lost 1 base and the V segment lost 0 bases, leaving 8 bases of the junction unmatched. The CDR3 sequence is 18 residues long. The CDR3: CASSQDGGLAGGTDTQYF. In DNA form, the CDR3 reads TGTGCCAGCAGCCAAGATGGGGGACTAGCAGGAGGCACAGATACGCAGTATTTT.

The chain links TRBV5-1 to TRBJ2-5; D uncertain. Between the trimmed V and J ends, which lost 0 bases and 7 bases, there was a span of 16 bases. Germline-derived CDR1 and CDR2 are SGHRS and YFSETQ. CDR3 length: 15 amino acids. The CDR3: CASSLENPQIGTQYF. In DNA, the CDR3 is TGCGCCAGCAGCTTGGAAAATCCCCAGATTGGGACCCAGTACTTC. Based on the CDR3 plus reference TRBV5-1 and TRBJ2-5, the full variable domain is KAGVTQTPRYLIKTRGQQVTLSCSPISGHRSVSWYQQTPGQGLQFLFEYFSETQRNKGNFPGRFSGRQFSNSRSEMNVSTLELGDSALYLCASSLENPQIGTQYFGPGTRLLVL.

The chain has TRBV11-2 and TRBJ2-7; TRBD2 matches at 14 bases. This CDR3 has 17 residues. CDR1 and CDR2 (germline): SGHAT, FQNNGV. V was clipped by 5 bases and J by 5 bases; unmatched bases: 11. The CDR3 DNA reads as TGTGCCAGCAGCCCGCCGACTAGCGGGAGGGCCATCCACGAGCAGTACTTC. This codes for CASSPPTSGRAIHEQYF.

The genes are TRBV6-5 and TRBJ2-7; no firm D call. This CDR3 has 12 residues. The V end lost 6 bases, the J end lost 6 bases, and 12 bases lay between the germline ends. The germline V gene encodes CDR1 MNHEY and CDR2 SVGAGI. The CDR3 region is CASRRSYSEQYF. CDR3 DNA: TGTGCCAGCAGGCGATCTTACTCCGAGCAGTACTTC.

This rearrangement joins TRBV30 to TRBJ2-7; D remains ambiguous. Trimming left V 0 bases short and J 4 bases short, with 16 bases between. Germline-derived CDR1 and CDR2 are GTSNPN and SVGIG (reference sequence). The CDR3 is made up of 15 amino acids. CDR3 protein: CAWSVRRGVEYEQYF. CDR3 nucleotide sequence: TGTGCCTGGAGTGTACGTCGCGGAGTCGAATACGAGCAGTACTTC.

This clone was counted once. The chain combines TRBV19 with TRBJ2-2; D gene ambiguous. The V and J ends lost 4 bases and 1 base respectively, with 4 bases between them. Germline V gene data show CDR1 as LNHDA and CDR2 as SQIVND (reference sequence). The length of the CDR3 is 13 residues. CDR3 protein: CASSTKNTGELFF. The CDR3 region has the DNA TGTGCCAGTAGTACAAAGAACACCGGGGAGCTGTTTTTT.

This clone occurred once. This chain uses TRBV28 with TRBJ2-3; maybe TRBD2 (6 bases). Germline assignment: CDR1 MDHEN and CDR2 SYDVKM. The CDR3 sequence is 12 residues long. Trimming cost V 6 bases and J 6 bases, with 10 bases left between them. CDR3 amino acids: CASRSRGDTQYF. CDR3 nucleotide sequence: TGTGCCAGCAGAAGCCGGGGGGATACGCAGTATTTT.

This chain joins TRBV7-3 and TRBJ2-7; 7 bases are shared with TRBD2. Germline CDR1 and CDR2: SGHTA and FQGTGA. The V gene end was trimmed by 6 bases and the J gene end by 5 bases; junction bases not matched to a gene: 7. The CDR3 extends over 13 amino acids. CDR3 DNA sequence: TGTGCCAGCAGTAAGCGGGATTCCCACGAGCAGTACTTC. Protein: CASSKRDSHEQYF.

J is TRBJ1-1 and V is TRBV5-1; tentatively, D is TRBD1 (5 bases). In germline, CDR1 is SGHRS, CDR2 YFSETQ. Trimming took off 0 bases at V and 5 bases at J, with 11 bases between the two ends. The CDR3 sequence is 14 residues long. The CDR3 nucleotides are TGCGCCAGCAGCTTGGAAAGGGGAGGGACTGAAGCTTTCTTT. It encodes CASSLERGGTEAFF.

This chain joins TRBV28 and TRBJ1-1; a possible D gene is TRBD1 (6 bases). This CDR3 is 10 amino acids long. Per the germline V gene, CDR1 is MDHEN and CDR2 is SYDVKM. DNA for the CDR3: TGTGCTACAAAGGGGGTTAGCGCTTTCTTT. As protein: CATKGVSAFF.

This clone was counted once. This specimen includes other DNA sequences encoding the same CDR3. The rearrangement uses TRBV30 and TRBJ2-7; 9 nucleotides agree with TRBD1. The CDR3 extends over 12 amino acids. Germline V gene sequence: CDR1 GTSNPN, CDR2 SVGIG (reference sequence). Losses at the gene ends were 7 bases for V and 2 bases for J; bases not matched to a gene: 3. The CDR3 loop reads CASGQGAYEQYF. The CDR3 bases are TGTGCCTCGGGACAGGGCGCCTACGAGCAGTACTTC.

CDR3 sequence reads: CASSLNEALYGYTF. CDR3 sequence (DNA): TGTGCCAGTAGCCTAAATGAAGCTTTATATGGCTACACCTTC. V and J are TRBV19 and TRBJ1-2; D not certain. V shed 6 bases and J shed 5 bases, with 16 bases lying between them. Germline CDR1 reads LNHDA; CDR2 reads SQIVND (reference sequence). The length of the CDR3 is 14 residues.

The chain joins TRBV5-1 to TRBJ2-7, with TRBD1 identical over 8 bases. The CDR3 extends over 13 amino acids. With 5 bases clipped from V and 2 bases from J, the junction kept 3 bases outside the gene matches. CDR1 SGHRS and CDR2 YFSETQ come from the germline V gene. The CDR3, as DNA: TGCGCCAGCAGAGGACAGGGCCCCTACGAGCAGTACTTC. Its protein product is CASRGQGPYEQYF.